The T cell receptor beta chain under discussion was sequenced for a study of a mutant IDH1 vaccine in newly diagnosed glioma. Findings and limits, study-wide: Apparently unrelated to pseudoprogression were changes in the top peripheral T cell clonotypes.

This clone is a singleton in its sample. As yet, its antigen is unknown. Using immunoSEQ multiplex PCR, the repertoire was profiled, and TCRdb retains in-frame clones only, with some absent. Among more than 25,000 clones listed, 79% were seen once. This sample's time point: week 35, safety follow-up. Vaccinated patients received 300 ug of mutant IDH1 20-mer peptide per dose, with topical imiquimod. V lost 4 bases and J 2 bases, leaving 15 bases between the germline ends. This CDR3 is built from 15 residues. The V gene's germline CDR1 is SGHAT and CDR2 FQNNGV. The clonotype was recovered from a woman between 25 and 40 years old with glioma. Some clones in this sample may be carry-over from other donors' samples. Sequencing was performed on PBMCs, taken from a glioma patient whose treatment included an IDH1 peptide vaccine. The chain couples TRBV11-2 to TRBJ2-7; D unclear. CDR3 in amino acids: CASSWYDGPAYEQYF. Written as DNA, the CDR3 is TGTGCCAGCAGCTGGTATGACGGCCCTGCCTACGAGCAGTACTTC.